A single sample is the source of the 17 T cell receptor beta chains below, sequenced in a study of blood T cell repertoires in COVID-19. Some clones are missing from TCRdb's copy, which holds only in-frame ones; the method was immunoSEQ multiplex PCR. The sample holds about 53,000 clones; 85% to 90% are singletons and the top ten take less than 4%. Sequences were obtained from peripheral blood. These receptors all stem from a man aged 45-65 years with acute or convalescent COVID-19.

The V call is TRBV18, the J call TRBJ2-7; 9 bases fit TRBD1. CDR1 and CDR2 from the germline V gene are KGHSH and LQKENI. Germline trimming cut 8 bases from V and 7 bases from J; bases unmatched to any gene: 12. The CDR3 length is 14 residues. The CDR3 is CASGTTGGQGEQYF. As DNA, the CDR3 is TGTGCCAGCGGGACGACAGGGGGGCAAGGGGAGCAGTACTTC. Using reference TRBV18 and TRBJ2-7 for the parts outside the CDR3, the full variable domain is NAGVMQNPRHLVRRRGQEARLRCSPMKGHSHVYWYRQLPEEGLKFMVYLQKENIIDESGMPKERFSAEFPKEGPSILRIQQVVRGDSAAYFCASGTTGGQGEQYFGPGTRLTVT.

The V gene is TRBV2, the J gene TRBJ2-1; TRBD2 aligns across 13 bases. V lost 9 bases and J lost 6; bases outside the gene matches: 8. This CDR3 contains 15 residues. Germline V gene lookup returns CDR1 SNHLY and CDR2 FYNNEI. For the CDR3, the DNA is TGTGCCAGGATAAGGACTAGCGGGAGCGGCAATGAGCAGTTCTTC. Amino acid sequence: CARIRTSGSGNEQFF.

The genes are TRBV28 and TRBJ1-1; TRBD1 is a possible D gene (6 bases). Trimming left V 5 bases short and J 3 bases short, with 16 bases between. The V gene's germline CDR1 is MDHEN and CDR2 SYDVKM. This CDR3 has 15 residues. CDR3: CASSEPRGRHTEAFF. The CDR3 DNA sequence: TGTGCCAGCAGTGAGCCCAGGGGAAGACACACTGAAGCTTTCTTT.

This sequence joins TRBV28 and TRBJ2-1; D possibly corresponds to TRBD1 (5 bases). Per germline, CDR1 MDHEN and CDR2 SYDVKM. The CDR3 loop spans 12 amino acids. Trimming took 4 bases from V and 7 from J, leaving 8 bases between them. In DNA, the CDR3 is TGTGCCAGCAGTTCACCAGGGAATGAGCAGTTCTTC. Its protein is CASSSPGNEQFF.

The V call is TRBV3-1 (or the pseudogene TRBV3-2), the J call TRBJ2-2, with TRBD1 matching over 10 bases. This CDR3 spans 16 amino acids. J was trimmed by 2 bases and V by 4 bases; bases with no gene match: 4. Germline V lookup: CDR1 LGHDT, CDR2 YNNKEL (reference sequence). The CDR3 reads CASSRRTGGNTGELFF. CDR3 in DNA: TGTGCCAGCAGCCGCCGGACAGGGGGAAACACCGGGGAGCTGTTTTTT.

For the CDR3, the DNA is TGCGCCAGCAGCCAATCCCCTAAGGCGGGGGGGGCTACTAGCACAGATACGCAGTATTTT. Its translation is CASSQSPKAGGATSTDTQYF. The rearrangement joins TRBV4-1 to TRBJ2-3; 9 bases match TRBD2. Trimming at V came to 2 bases and at J to 0 bases, leaving 15 bases not matched to a gene. Per the germline V gene, CDR1 is MGHRA and CDR2 is YSYEKL. This CDR3 comprises 20 residues.

This clone was seen a handful of times. V and J are TRBV7-9 and TRBJ1-1; D not certain. V lost 1 base and J lost 11, with 5 bases in between. The germline V gene encodes CDR1 SEHNR and CDR2 FQNEAQ (reference sequence). CDR3 length: 10 amino acids. The CDR3 DNA is TGTGCCAGCAGCTTAGGGAGGGCTTTCTTT. Encoded protein: CASSLGRAFF. The full variable domain, in which reference TRBV7-9 and TRBJ1-1 provide the parts outside the CDR3, is DTGVSQNPRHKITKRGQNVTFRCDPISEHNRLYWYRQTLGQGPEFLTYFQNEAQLEKSRLLSDRFSAERPKGSFSTLEIQRTEQGDSAMYLCASSLGRAFFGQGTRLTVV.

The J gene is TRBJ1-5, the V gene TRBV7-6; D may be TRBD1 (5 bases). Germline V gene sequence: CDR1 SGHVS, CDR2 FNYEAQ. Trimming pared 1 base from V and 7 bases from J, leaving 11 bases between. The CDR3 length is 14 residues. The CDR3 nucleotides read TGTGCCAGCAGCTTAGTACCGACAGAACAGCCCCAGCATTTT. Its translation: CASSLVPTEQPQHF. The full variable domain, completed using reference TRBV7-6 and TRBJ1-5, is GAGVSQSPRYKVTKRGQDVALRCDPISGHVSLYWYRQALGQGPEFLTYFNYEAQQDKSGLPNDRFSAERPEGSISTLTIQRTEQRDSAMYRCASSLVPTEQPQHFGDGTRLSIL.

The gene calls are TRBV3-1 (or the pseudogene TRBV3-2) and TRBJ1-1; no definite D call. Trimming shortened V by 0 bases and J by 11 bases, and 10 bases separated the two germline ends. This CDR3 is 12 amino acids long. Germline V CDR1 and CDR2: LGHDT, YNNKEL (reference sequence). The CDR3, as DNA: TGTGCCAGCAGCCAAGAAGGCGGCCTGGCTTTCTTT. Protein product: CASSQEGGLAFF.

The chain couples TRBV11-3 to TRBJ2-7; 10 bases are a match to TRBD1. The germline gives CDR1 SGHNT, CDR2 YENEEA. The CDR3 has 14 amino acids. With V trimmed by 5 bases and J by 3 bases, 4 bases remained unmatched. The CDR3 DNA follows: TGTGCCAGCAGCGGACGGACAGGGGGCTACGAGCAGTACTTC. Translated, it gives CASSGRTGGYEQYF.

V gene TRBV3-1 (or the pseudogene TRBV3-2) combines with J gene TRBJ2-1; D gene unclear. Germline CDR1 reads LGHDT; CDR2 reads YNNKEL (reference sequence). V lost 1 base and J 5 bases, leaving 6 bases between the germline ends. This CDR3 region has 13 residues. The CDR3 is CASSQARNNEQFF. As DNA, the CDR3 is TGTGCCAGCAGCCAAGCCAGAAACAATGAGCAGTTCTTC.

This rearrangement joins TRBV5-1 to TRBJ2-3, with 8 bases fitting TRBD1. Trimming at V came to 0 bases and at J to 1 base, leaving 1 base not matched to a gene. This CDR3 is 15 amino acids long. Germline assignment: CDR1 SGHRS and CDR2 YFSETQ. CDR3 residues: CASSLGTGRTDTQYF. In DNA, the CDR3 is TGCGCCAGCAGCTTGGGGACAGGGCGCACAGATACGCAGTATTTT.

The chain uses TRBV19 and TRBJ1-4, with 7 bases that match TRBD1. In germline, CDR1 is LNHDA, CDR2 SQIVND (reference sequence). There are 16 residues in the CDR3. Trimming took 5 bases from V and 5 from J; bases not matched to a gene: 11. CDR3 nucleotides: TGTGCCAGTAGTCCCCGAACCGGGACAGAGAATGAAAAACTGTTTTTT. It codes for CASSPRTGTENEKLFF.

The chain uses TRBV5-1 and TRBJ2-2; 8 bases align to TRBD1. Germline assignment: CDR1 SGHRS and CDR2 YFSETQ. Unmatched junction bases numbered 6, after V lost 3 bases and J lost 5 bases. CDR3 length: 15 residues. The CDR3 DNA follows: TGCGCCAGCAGCTATTACAGGGGGAGTACCGGGGAGCTGTTTTTT. Translated: CASSYYRGSTGELFF.

The J gene is TRBJ2-1, the V gene TRBV4-1; a possible D gene is TRBD1 (8 bases). V dropped 1 base and J dropped 3 bases, with 19 bases sitting between them. CDR1 and CDR2 from the germline V gene are MGHRA and YSYEKL. This CDR3 spans 18 amino acids. The DNA for the CDR3 is TGCGCCAGCAGCCAAGGCCCAGGGGGCGGGAGCGGCTACAATGAGCAGTTCTTC. The encoded protein is CASSQGPGGGSGYNEQFF.

This clone has only a few counts. V gene TRBV6-1 combines with J gene TRBJ2-2; D is undetermined. CDR1 MNHNS and CDR2 SASEGT come from the germline V gene. V gave up 2 bases and J gave up 6 bases, with 16 bases separating them. This CDR3 comprises 16 residues. The CDR3 loop is CASSELLRNLAGELFF. CDR3 DNA sequence: TGTGCCAGCAGTGAACTACTTCGAAACTTGGCCGGGGAGCTGTTTTTT.

The rearrangement uses TRBV3-1 (or the pseudogene TRBV3-2) and TRBJ1-2, with D tentatively TRBD1 (5 bases). Per the germline V gene, CDR1 is LGHDT and CDR2 is YNNKEL (reference sequence). V was clipped by 6 bases and J by 7 bases, with 21 bases between them. The CDR3 covers 15 residues. The CDR3, as DNA: TGTGCCAGCAGTCGCATTGGGGTCCAGGGCGCTGGCTACACCTTC. This codes for CASSRIGVQGAGYTF.